This T cell receptor (beta chain) was captured by sequencing in a study of graft-versus-host responses after intestinal transplantation. Study background: Recipients had transplants, and these were multivisceral, liver-intestinal, or isolated intestinal. Once they had received anti-thymocyte globulin induction, all recipients took tacrolimus and steroids for approximately three years.

Profiling relied on immunoSEQ multiplex PCR, and the TCRdb table lists in-frame clones only, not all of them. The repertoire holds 80,000 to 100,000 clones, with 90% as singletons. The germline V gene encodes CDR1 MNHEY and CDR2 SVGAGI. The CDR3 is 13 amino acids. Trimming removed 5 bases at V and 10 bases at J, with 16 bases between. Study-wide findings and caveats: Graft-donor T cell macrochimerism in patients accompanied high graft-versus-host to host-versus-graft clonal ratios in allografts.

With regard to this clone: Antigen: not known.

The source is a human donor who received an intestinal transplant. The sequenced sample was unstimulated CD4+ T cells sorted from spleen or lymph node cells, obtained before intestinal transplant. This chain links TRBV6-5 with TRBJ2-3, with D possibly matching TRBD2 (5 bases). As DNA, the CDR3 is TGTGCCAGCAGTGGGCGGACTCTCCGGGCGCAGTATTTT. Its protein product is CASSGRTLRAQYF.